This T cell receptor (beta chain) was captured in a study of blood T cell repertoires in COVID-19 (dated by TCRdb to the early 2020s). Turning to the overall study: Samples covering the acute and convalescent phases of COVID-19 were provided by collaborators in the United States, Italy and Spain. The repertoires were released in a freely available public database meant as a resource for research on the immune response to SARS-CoV-2. HLA class I and class II types, where available, came from metadata supplied by the sample provider rather than from assay-based typing. The samples were drawn from the first 160 participants of the ongoing ImmuneRACE study and from over a thousand subjects provided by 6 global collaborators. The material from the prospective study consisted of cDNA or gDNA derived from T cells, B-cell-depleted T cells, or PBMCs. The sample metadata nearly always contained a de-identified subject ID, COVID-19 status, age in years and sex. Subjects who had been exposed to COVID-19, were actively infected with it, or had recovered from it provided the deeply sampled blood TCRbeta repertoires that made up the dataset.

The V and J ends are trimmed by 5 bases and 9 bases, leaving 14 bases between them. As encoded in the germline V gene (reference sequence), CDR1 is LNHDA while CDR2 is SQIVND. From the cysteine through the phenylalanine, the CDR3 covers 13 amino acids. The read is trimmed to its CDR3 DNA, 39 bases read in frame from base 1. About this clone: It has no known antigen specificity. Base qualities are not recorded, but no much larger clone differs from it by a single base.

Here is what the overall study found, with its caveats: The amount of clinical and demographic metadata varied by source and participant and was provided uncurated.

One collaborating source in Seattle enrolled patients while the patients were actively infected and followed the patients over time throughout the course of disease. Each collaborating institution followed its own protocols to collect whole blood in K2EDTA tubes. For TCRbeta analysis, collaborators shipped samples in one of three forms: frozen whole blood, isolated PBMCs, or DNA extracted from either of those sample types. TCRbeta CDR3 regions were amplified from genomic DNA by means of the immunoSEQ Assay, a bias-controlled multiplex PCR. Regarding the original processing steps: Within the assay, amplification of reference gene primers was used to estimate how many nucleated cells each sample contained. Sequence reads were collapsed and filtered to measure the absolute abundance of every unique TCRbeta CDR3 rearrangement. For each sample, productive Simpson clonality was calculated by taking the square root of Simpson's diversity index across productive rearrangements. In TCRdb, the immuneACCESS table is reduced to in-frame sequences with V and J assigned. These tables do not hold every clone; where another copy was compared, an unresolved V gene accounts for under half, and the others remain unexplained. The V and J calls and the clone size are those of that table, but D and trimming were determined from the DNA. The sample includes about 530,000 clones, with 70% to 90% observed a single time. The top ten clonotypes cover 7.5% to 9% of the sample.

The specimen sequenced was peripheral blood. This receptor was obtained from a woman in her 50s with COVID-19, enrolled during active disease. The V and J genes are TRBV19 and TRBJ2-1; matching of 5 bases hints at TRBD2 as the D gene. The CDR3 corresponds to CASSRPGMFEQFF. DNA sequence: TGTGCCAGTAGTCGGCCGGGGATGTTTGAGCAGTTCTTC.